This paragraph covers one TCR beta chain sequence. This sample is drawn from a study of T-cell reconstitution after alpha-beta-depleted transplantation in children. Unmatched junction bases numbered 16, after V lost 4 bases and J lost 9 bases. Germline V CDR1 and CDR2: DFQATT, SNEGSKA (reference sequence). CDR3 length: 15 residues. Unique molecular identifiers were used to barcode this TCRbeta library. TCRdb analysed the PCR reads with MiXCR anew, one entry per CDR3 protein. The top ten hold about 5% of the sample, which has about 480,000 distinct CDR3 sequences, approximately 12% seen once. The chain couples TRBV20-1 to TRBJ2-7, with 9 bases that match TRBD1. The sequence was collected from a human donor who donated a stem cell graft to a child with combined immunodeficiency. Material: PBMCs from the stem cell graft donor, obtained from the stem cell graft. CDR3 nucleotide sequence: TGCAGTGCTAATCCCCACAGGGGGCGTTTGGATAGGCAGTACTTC. This translates into CSANPHRGRLDRQYF.